Below are 10 T cell receptor beta chains sequenced from a single sample in a study of sequential checkpoint blockade in melanoma. Treatment indicated: randomized to nivolumab then ipilimumab (arm A) or the reverse (arm B). Libraries were prepared by immunoSEQ multiplex PCR; TCRdb keeps only in-frame clonotypes and omits some of them. Here the sample spans tens of thousands of clones, more than 70% being singletons. Sequencing used CD8+ T cells sorted from blood (inferred from file names), obtained from a patient given nivolumab and ipilimumab in sequence. The receptors come from a human donor with melanoma.

The V and J genes are TRBV2 and TRBJ1-2; tentative D call: TRBD1 (6 bases). Trimming removed 3 bases at V and 2 bases at J, with 16 bases between. Germline V lookup: CDR1 SNHLY, CDR2 FYNNEI. This CDR3 spans 16 amino acids. CDR3 amino acids: CASSEGVTGTNYGYTF. DNA for the CDR3: TGTGCCAGCAGTGAGGGGGTGACAGGCACCAACTATGGCTACACCTTC.

The gene calls are TRBV5-4 and TRBJ2-7; possibly TRBD1 for D (6 bases). Trimming took 4 bases from V and 0 from J, leaving 8 bases between them. Germline loops: CDR1 SGHNT, CDR2 YYREEE (reference sequence). This CDR3 comprises 13 residues. The CDR3 coding sequence is TGTGCCAGCAGCCCGGACAGCTCCTACGAGCAGTACGTC. This encodes CASSPDSSYEQYV.

This clone was found a few times. The chain carries TRBV6-5 and TRBJ2-3; possibly TRBD1 for D (5 bases). The V end was cut by 4 bases, the J end by 1 base, with 9 bases between. CDR1 and CDR2 (germline): MNHEY, SVGAGI. CDR3 size: 14 residues. The CDR3 is CASSWTYRTDTQYF. The CDR3 DNA is TGTGCCAGCAGTTGGACATACCGCACAGATACGCAGTATTTT.

The CDR3 bases are TGTGCCAGTAGTATTGGGACTTCCACCTACAATGAGCAGTTCTTC. This translates into CASSIGTSTYNEQFF. The chain is built from TRBV19 and TRBJ2-1; the D gene is possibly TRBD2 (6 bases). There are 15 residues in the CDR3. Germline V CDR1 and CDR2: LNHDA, SQIVND (reference sequence). Trimming pared 3 bases from V and 2 bases from J, leaving 11 bases between.

This clone came up a few times. The J gene is TRBJ1-5, the V gene TRBV28, with a tentative D call TRBD1 (5 bases). The CDR3 spans 14 residues. Trimming cost V 3 bases and J 6 bases, with 12 bases left between them. Germline V gene data show CDR1 as MDHEN and CDR2 as SYDVKM. CDR3 coding DNA: TGTGCCAGCAGTTTTTGGTCGGGGGGTCAGCCCCAGCATTTT. Translated: CASSFWSGGQPQHF.

V gene TRBV19 combines with J gene TRBJ2-1, with 8 bases fitting TRBD1. Germline CDR1 LNHDA, CDR2 SQIVND (reference sequence). V was pared by 9 bases and J by 6 bases, with 4 bases of the junction left unmatched. The CDR3 runs 12 residues. This CDR3 is CASKTGGNEQFF. In DNA form, the CDR3 reads TGTGCCAGCAAAACAGGGGGCAATGAGCAGTTCTTC.

CDR3 amino acids: CASSLNSGGYEQYF. CDR3 in DNA: TGTGCCAGCAGTTTAAATAGCGGAGGCTACGAGCAGTACTTC. V and J are TRBV27 and TRBJ2-7; TRBD2 is a possible D gene (6 bases). The CDR3 is 14 residues long. Germline V CDR1 and CDR2: MNHEY, SMNVEV (reference sequence). Trimming pared 2 bases from V and 3 bases from J, leaving 11 bases between.

This clone is a singleton in its sample. V and J are TRBV4-2 and TRBJ2-1; 9 bases line up with TRBD1. CDR1 and CDR2 from the germline V gene are LGHNA and YNFKEQ. After removal of 6 bases from V and 8 bases from J, the junction contained 5 bases not matched to a gene. The CDR3 runs 13 residues. The CDR3 reads CASSQWTGDEQFF. CDR3 nucleotide sequence: TGTGCCAGCAGTCAATGGACAGGGGATGAGCAGTTCTTC.

The chain is built from TRBV5-1 and TRBJ2-1, with 7 nucleotides matching TRBD2. The ends lost 5 bases at V and 1 base at J; junction bases unmatched: 6. The CDR3 is made up of 15 amino acids. CDR1 is SGHRS, CDR2 YFSETQ, per germline. The chain's CDR3 is CASSTPSGSYNEQFF. As DNA, the CDR3 is TGCGCCAGCAGTACCCCTAGCGGTTCCTACAATGAGCAGTTCTTC.

The chain couples TRBV28 to TRBJ1-5; D remains unclear. The CDR3 extends over 16 amino acids. Trimming took off 5 bases at V and 5 bases at J, with 19 bases between the two ends. Germline V gives CDR1 MDHEN, CDR2 SYDVKM. This chain's CDR3 is CASSPPPRSNYQPQHF. DNA of the CDR3: TGTGCCAGCAGTCCACCCCCGCGATCTAACTATCAGCCCCAGCATTTT.